This T cell receptor beta chain was profiled in a study of CD8+CD57+ T cells in acquired aplastic anemia. As for the study in general: Sorted cells (CD4+ and CD8+) yielded DNA amounts that averaged approximately 3.1 ug.

V lost 3 bases and J lost 2, with 9 bases in between. Germline CDR1 is MNHEY and CDR2 is SVGAGI. The CDR3 loop spans 14 amino acids. Study-wide results and caveats: Controls did not differ significantly from patients in CD8+ Simpson's diversity. A set of twenty-nine CD8+ CDR3 sequences was shared between patients and controls, and these sequences appeared highly expressed in patients.

TCR beta VDJ and CDR3 were profiled, and genomic DNA was the template. TCRdb independently ran MiXCR on the reads; one entry per CDR3 protein. The table includes 150,000 to 160,000 distinct CDR3 sequences, 40% to 65% detected once. This clonotype was picked up many times. Antigen specificity is unknown. Patients included in sequencing had previously demonstrated CD8+CD57+ cell expansion by flow cytometry. The chain links TRBV6-5 to TRBJ2-3; D remains ambiguous. Specimen: sorted CD4+, CD8+, or CD8+CD57+ T cells (not recorded which) from PBMCs. The sequence was collected from a human donor with aplastic anemia. CDR3 DNA sequence: TGTGCCAGCAGTTATTGGCAGCCCACAGATACGCAGTATTTT. Translated, it gives CASSYWQPTDTQYF.